A selection of T cell receptor beta chains follows, all from one sample in a study of shared clonotypes between healthy human individuals. Sequenced by immunoSEQ multiplex PCR; TCRdb stores in-frame clones only, minus some. This table holds more than 2 million clones, 85% to 95% found once. The source material was naive CD8+ T cells sorted from blood. The receptors here all came from a man in his late teens or twenties in good health. Each CDR3 is given with its conserved first and last residue. A D gene is named only where the DNA matches it firmly. Clone size appears in some rows only: once, few, many, or a class for an expanded clone.

TRBV27	-	TRBJ2-7	-	CASSLYGGTGEQYF	TGTGCCAGCAGTTTATACGGGGGAACTGGGGAGCAGTACTTC
TRBV13	-	TRBJ2-7	TRBD1	CASSSGPGQGAYEQYF	TGTGCCAGCAGCTCTGGTCCGGGACAGGGTGCCTACGAGCAGTACTTC
TRBV4-1	-	TRBJ2-3	TRBD2	CASSPSGGGDGTSGSTDTQYF	TGCGCCAGCAGCCCCTCTGGGGGGGGAGACGGGACTAGCGGGAGCACAGATACGCAGTATTTT
TRBV10-2	-	TRBJ2-1	-	CASSMGPPWNEQFF	TGCGCCAGCAGTATGGGACCACCATGGAATGAGCAGTTCTTC
TRBV27	-	TRBJ2-7	-	CASSSGSYEQYF	TGTGCCAGCTCAAGCGGGTCCTACGAGCAGTACTTC
TRBV7-8	-	TRBJ2-1	-	CASSLVGAYNEQFF	TGTGCCAGCAGCTTAGTGGGGGCCTACAATGAGCAGTTCTTC
TRBV5-8	-	TRBJ2-7	TRBD1	CASSFPRRTGDYEQYF	TGTGCCAGCAGCTTTCCCCGGAGGACAGGGGACTACGAGCAGTACTTC
TRBV7-9	-	TRBJ2-7	-	CASSSTDSISYEQYF	TGTGCCAGCAGCTCCACGGACAGTATCTCCTACGAGCAGTACTTC
TRBV6-5	-	TRBJ2-7	TRBD2	CASSYTGTSDEQYF	TGTGCCAGCAGTTATACCGGGACTAGCGACGAGCAGTACTTC
TRBV25-1	few	TRBJ2-7	-	CASSEAYEQYF	TGTGCCAGCAGTGAGGCCTACGAGCAGTACTTC
TRBV10-1	once	TRBJ2-7	-	CASSEFETPIEQYF	TGCGCCAGCAGTGAATTTGAGACACCGATCGAGCAGTACTTC
TRBV7-9	once	TRBJ1-1	-	CASSDGRAFF	TGTGCCAGCAGCGATGGGCGGGCTTTCTTT
TRBV28	-	TRBJ2-7	TRBD2	CASSLAGVTSEQYF	TGTGCCAGCAGTTTAGCGGGGGTAACGAGCGAGCAGTACTTC
TRBV19	-	TRBJ1-1	TRBD1	CASSIWTGPNTEAFF	TGTGCCAGTAGTATTTGGACAGGACCGAACACTGAAGCTTTCTTT
TRBV4-1	-	TRBJ2-6	TRBD1	CASSQGQGAEGANVLTF	TGCGCCAGCAGCCAAGGACAGGGGGCGGAAGGGGCCAACGTCCTGACTTTC
TRBV6-5	-	TRBJ1-1	-	CASSYSISTEAFF	TGTGCCAGCAGTTACTCGATTTCCACTGAAGCTTTCTTT
TRBV19	-	TRBJ1-1	-	CASSILRGRAGTEAFF	TGTGCCAGTAGTATATTACGGGGCAGGGCGGGCACTGAAGCTTTCTTT
TRBV19	-	TRBJ1-1	TRBD1	CATEDRGLTEAFF	TGTGCCACCGAAGACAGGGGGCTTACTGAAGCTTTCTTT
TRBV11-2	once	TRBJ1-2	-	CASSLEGGGLVYGYTF	TGTGCCAGCAGCCTTGAAGGTGGGGGGCTGGTCTATGGCTACACCTTC
TRBV11-2	-	TRBJ2-3	-	CASSLTDTQYF	TGTGCCAGCAGCTTAACTGATACGCAGTATTTT
TRBV9	-	TRBJ2-7	TRBD1	CASSVGEQGLAYEQYF	TGTGCCAGCAGCGTAGGGGAACAGGGGCTAGCCTACGAGCAGTACTTC
TRBV19	-	TRBJ1-4	TRBD1	CASSGQGIVEKLFF	TGTGCCAGTAGCGGACAGGGGATCGTTGAAAAACTGTTTTTT
TRBV9	-	TRBJ1-1	-	CASSEPPRTNTEAFF	TGTGCCAGCAGCGAACCCCCCCGCACGAACACTGAAGCTTTCTTT
TRBV5-1	-	TRBJ2-5	TRBD1	CASSFPGQKETQYF	TGCGCCAGCAGCTTCCCGGGACAGAAAGAGACCCAGTACTTC
TRBV6-6	-	TRBJ2-7	-	CASGMAPSSYEQYF	TGTGCCAGCGGGATGGCCCCCAGTTCCTACGAGCAGTACTTC
TRBV7-9	-	TRBJ2-6	TRBD2	CASSLGTSGGSGANVLTF	TGTGCCAGCAGCTTGGGAACTAGCGGGGGCTCTGGGGCCAACGTCCTGACTTTC
TRBV13	-	TRBJ2-1	TRBD2	CASSPPRGGRAIGEQFF	TGTGCCAGCAGCCCCCCTAGGGGCGGGAGGGCCATAGGGGAGCAGTTCTTC
TRBV10-2	-	TRBJ2-2	TRBD2	CASSDGLAGVPGELFF	TGCGCCAGCAGTGATGGACTAGCGGGAGTTCCCGGGGAGCTGTTTTTT
TRBV30	-	TRBJ2-5	-	CAWSAPISEETQYF	TGTGCCTGGAGTGCACCGATTTCAGAAGAGACCCAGTACTTC
TRBV9	-	TRBJ1-1	TRBD1	CASSVEIFPGQGNTEAFF	TGTGCCAGCAGCGTAGAAATCTTTCCCGGACAGGGGAACACTGAAGCTTTCTTT
TRBV4-1	-	TRBJ2-3	-	CASSQDPAPDTQYF	TGCGCCAGCAGCCAAGATCCTGCCCCAGATACGCAGTATTTT
TRBV7-9	-	TRBJ2-3	TRBD2	CASSIPRGGDLKNTDTQYF	TGTGCCAGCAGCATTCCCCGCGGGGGGGACCTGAAAAACACAGATACGCAGTATTTT
TRBV9	-	TRBJ2-3	-	CASSVAGTDTQYF	TGTGCCAGCAGCGTAGCCGGGACGGATACGCAGTATTTT
TRBV9	-	TRBJ2-1	-	CASSVYREGEQFF	TGTGCCAGCAGCGTCTACAGGGAAGGTGAGCAGTTCTTC
TRBV29-1	-	TRBJ2-3	-	CSVIADTQYF	TGCAGCGTCATAGCAGATACGCAGTATTTT
TRBV30	few	TRBJ2-7	-	CAWSWGSSYEQYF	TGTGCCTGGAGTTGGGGGAGCTCCTACGAGCAGTACTTC
TRBV6-5	-	TRBJ1-5	-	CASSPAPSGNQPQHF	TGTGCCAGCAGTCCGGCCCCGTCGGGCAATCAGCCCCAGCATTTT
TRBV7-2	-	TRBJ1-4	-	CASSLARKGELFF	TGTGCCAGCAGCTTAGCCCGAAAGGGAGAACTGTTTTTT
TRBV2	-	TRBJ1-2	-	CASSERYGGLRGYTF	TGTGCCAGCAGTGAACGGTATGGGGGCTTGCGTGGCTACACCTTC
TRBV5-1	once	TRBJ2-4	TRBD1	CASSTGQGRVRAKNIQYF	TGCGCCAGCAGTACTGGACAGGGACGGGTGAGGGCCAAAAACATTCAGTACTTC
TRBV2	-	TRBJ2-7	TRBD2	CASRLAGDLYEQYF	TGTGCCAGCAGACTAGCGGGAGATTTGTACGAGCAGTACTTC
TRBV6-1	-	TRBJ2-1	-	CATGTWNNEQFF	TGTGCCACCGGGACTTGGAACAATGAGCAGTTCTTC
TRBV28	once	TRBJ2-3	-	CASSSIGTDTQYF	TGTGCCAGCAGTTCAATCGGCACAGATACGCAGTATTTT
TRBV7-2	once	TRBJ2-7	TRBD2	CASSLAFLSAGALTYYEQYF	TGTGCCAGCAGCTTAGCATTTCTCTCAGCGGGGGCCCTCACTTACTACGAGCAGTACTTC
TRBV5-6	-	TRBJ2-5	TRBD2	CASSLAGSGRAGETQYF	TGTGCCAGCAGCTTGGCGGGGAGCGGGAGGGCCGGAGAGACCCAGTACTTC
TRBV13	-	TRBJ2-3	-	CASSFKDTQYF	TGTGCCAGCAGCTTTAAAGATACGCAGTATTTT
TRBV5-1	-	TRBJ2-1	TRBD2	CASSLGTSGTYNEQFF	TGCGCCAGCAGCTTGGGGACTAGCGGGACTTACAATGAGCAGTTCTTC
TRBV9	once	TRBJ2-5	-	CASSVGDATQYF	TGTGCCAGCAGCGTTGGGGACGCGACCCAGTACTTC
TRBV4-1	-	TRBJ2-1	TRBD2	CASSQTSGSSYNEQFF	TGCGCCAGCAGCCAGACTAGCGGAAGCTCCTACAATGAGCAGTTCTTC